Below are 13 T cell receptor beta chains sequenced from a single sample in a study of cytomegalovirus exposure and HLA in healthy donors. In the PCR, 60 Vbeta and 13 Jbeta primers were used. Profiling relied on immunoSEQ multiplex PCR, and the TCRdb table lists in-frame clones only, not all of them. The sample lists over 150,000 clones, 70% to 80% seen once, with 3.5% to 5.5% in the top ten. The sample comprised PBMCs. The receptor set was obtained from a man in his forties in good health and CMV-seronegative.

This chain uses TRBV10-1 with TRBJ1-1, with 8 positions matching TRBD1. This CDR3 contains 15 residues. Germline values: CDR1 WNHNN, CDR2 SYGVQD (reference sequence). Trimming at V came to 4 bases and at J to 0 bases, leaving 4 bases not matched to a gene. This chain's CDR3 is CASSGGQGLNTEAFF. The CDR3 DNA reads TGCGCCAGCAGTGGTGGACAGGGATTGAACACTGAAGCTTTCTTT.

The V and J genes are TRBV19 and TRBJ2-1; TRBD2 matches at 12 bases. Germline assignment: CDR1 LNHDA and CDR2 SQIVND (reference sequence). This CDR3 comprises 16 residues. Trimming removed 1 base from V and 7 bases from J; junction bases left unmatched: 5. The CDR3 DNA is TGTGCCAGTAGTATAGCAACTAGCGGGGGGCGGAATGAGCAGTTCTTC. Translation gives CASSIATSGGRNEQFF.

The CDR3 DNA reads TGTGCCAGCAGCGTAGGGACAGCCTACGGCTACGAGCAGTACTTC. This sequence encodes CASSVGTAYGYEQYF. The chain carries TRBV9 and TRBJ2-7; possible D gene TRBD1, 6 bases. There are 15 residues in the CDR3. CDR1 is SGDLS and CDR2 is YYNGEE in the germline V gene. Deletions cut 0 bases from V and 3 bases from J, with 13 bases between.

The rearrangement joins TRBV2 to TRBJ2-5, with D possibly matching TRBD1 (6 bases). The J call may be in error: the DNA end matches TRBJ2-7 better. The CDR3 loop spans 12 amino acids. Germline V gene lookup returns CDR1 SNHLY and CDR2 FYNNEI. Here the CDR3 DNA reads TGTGCCAGAGGGGGTATCTCCTACGAGCAGTACTTC. This encodes CARGGISYEQYF.

The chain combines TRBV7-6 with TRBJ2-1; 7 nucleotides agree with TRBD2. Trimming removed 2 bases from V and 8 bases from J; junction bases left unmatched: 9. The CDR3 totals 15 residues. Germline V gene lookup returns CDR1 SGHVS and CDR2 FNYEAQ. The CDR3 protein is CASSLFGDRGDEQFF. Here the CDR3 DNA reads TGTGCCAGCAGCTTATTTGGGGATCGGGGGGATGAGCAGTTCTTC.

This rearrangement joins TRBV9 to TRBJ1-1, with 7 bases matching TRBD1. With V trimmed by 1 base and J by 3 bases, 3 bases remained unmatched. Germline V gene lookup returns CDR1 SGDLS and CDR2 YYNGEE. This CDR3 contains 14 residues. The CDR3 coding sequence is TGTGCCAGCAGCGTACGGGACAGATACACTGAAGCTTTCTTT. Translating it yields CASSVRDRYTEAFF. The full variable domain, with the rest looked up from reference TRBV9 and TRBJ1-1, is DSGVTQTPKHLITATGQRVTLRCSPRSGDLSVYWYQQSLDQGLQFLIQYYNGEERAKGNILERFSAQQFPDLHSELNLSSLELGDSALYFCASSVRDRYTEAFFGQGTRLTVV.

This clone occurred many times. This chain connects TRBV30 to TRBJ2-1; D is ambiguous. Germline CDR1 GTSNPN, CDR2 SVGIG (reference sequence). The CDR3 sequence is 15 residues long. Between the trimmed V and J ends, which lost 0 bases and 1 base, there was a span of 10 bases. The CDR3, as DNA: TGTGCCTGGAGTGTTGGGCCACCGTCCTACAATGAGCAGTTCTTC. It yields the protein CAWSVGPPSYNEQFF.

The gene calls are TRBV27 and TRBJ1-2; unclear D gene. Germline CDR1 MNHEY, CDR2 SMNVEV (reference sequence). CDR3 length: 14 residues. Trimming cost V 4 bases and J 4 bases, with 13 bases left between them. CDR3 residues: CASSSPGKVYGYTF. The CDR3 bases are TGTGCCAGCAGTTCTCCGGGGAAGGTCTATGGCTACACCTTC.

DNA for the CDR3: TGTGCCAGCAGCGCCGGGGGGCAGGGCTCTAATGAAAAACTGTTTTTT. This gives the protein CASSAGGQGSNEKLFF. This chain joins TRBV9 and TRBJ1-4, with a possible D match to TRBD1 (6 bases). The V gene's germline CDR1 is SGDLS and CDR2 YYNGEE. This CDR3 spans 16 amino acids. Between the trimmed V and J ends, which lost 3 bases and 3 bases, there was a span of 15 bases.

The chain uses TRBV19 and TRBJ2-6; 11 bases line up with TRBD1. The CDR3 totals 16 residues. The junction had 2 bases not matched to a gene; V was cut back by 6 bases and J by 1 base. Germline CDR1 LNHDA, CDR2 SQIVND (reference sequence). In DNA, the CDR3 is TGTGCCAGTAGGGACAGGGGGCGGTCTGGGGCCAACGTCCTGACTTTC. As protein: CASRDRGRSGANVLTF. Drawing the rest from reference TRBV19 and TRBJ2-6, the complete variable domain is DGGITQSPKYLFRKEGQNVTLSCEQNLNHDAMYWYRQDPGQGLRLIYYSQIVNDFQKGDIAEGYSVSREKKESFPLTVTSAQKNPTAFYLCASRDRGRSGANVLTFGAGSRLTVL.

V gene TRBV30 combines with J gene TRBJ2-5; TRBD1 matches 12 bases. The CDR3 consists of 17 residues. Germline V gene sequence: CDR1 GTSNPN, CDR2 SVGIG (reference sequence). Trimming cost V 0 bases and J 4 bases; bases outside gene matches: 9. The CDR3 region is CAWSVPLPGQGAETQYF. CDR3 bases: TGTGCCTGGAGTGTACCCTTACCGGGACAGGGGGCAGAGACCCAGTACTTC.

J is TRBJ2-7 and V is TRBV5-4, with D tentatively TRBD1 (8 bases). Germline CDR1 and CDR2: SGHNT and YYREEE (reference sequence). This CDR3 region has 16 residues. Trimming left V 5 bases short and J 4 bases short, with 22 bases between. CDR3 in DNA: TGTGCCAGCAGTACAGGGGGAACGACTAGCTTGTACGAGCAGTACTTC. Protein: CASSTGGTTSLYEQYF. Combining the CDR3 with reference TRBV5-4 and TRBJ2-7 gives the whole variable domain ETGVTQSPTHLIKTRGQQVTLRCSSQSGHNTVSWYQQALGQGPQFIFQYYREEENGRGNFPPRFSGLQFPNYSSELNVNALELDDSALYLCASSTGGTTSLYEQYFGPGTRLTVT.

The chain links TRBV19 to TRBJ1-2; 12 positions match TRBD1. CDR1 is LNHDA, CDR2 SQIVND, per germline (reference sequence). This CDR3 has 16 residues. Trimming cost V 8 bases and J 1 base; bases outside gene matches: 8. The CDR3 loop is CASVPGQGAFNYGYTF. The CDR3 DNA is TGTGCCAGTGTACCGGGACAGGGGGCCTTTAACTATGGCTACACCTTC.